Listed below are T cell receptor beta chains from one sample, sequenced in a study of blood T cell repertoires in COVID-19. Assay used: immunoSEQ multiplex PCR; TCRdb lists only in-frame clones, some missing. The sample records around 90,000 clones, around 92% being singletons. The sample consisted of peripheral blood. The receptor set was obtained from a woman aged 55 to 70 with active COVID-19. The CDR3 runs from the conserved cysteine through the conserved F or W. The D gene is left open where the match is weak. Clone size is shown for a subset of rows, as once, few, many or a class of expanded clone.

CDR3	DNA	V	size	J	length	D
CASSLSTANGNTIYF	TGCGCCAGCAGCTTGTCGACAGCGAATGGAAACACCATATATTTT	TRBV5-1	NA	TRBJ1-3	15	NA
CAISEGVASGNTIYF	TGTGCCATCAGTGAAGGAGTCGCCTCTGGAAACACCATATATTTT	TRBV10-3	NA	TRBJ1-3	15	NA
CATSPGFFYGYTF	TGTGCCACAAGTCCAGGCTTCTTCTATGGCTACACCTTC	TRBV19	NA	TRBJ1-2	13	NA
CASSRTYPRSGSYNEQFF	TGCGCCAGCAGCCGCACGTATCCCCGTAGCGGGAGTTACAATGAGCAGTTCTTC	TRBV4-1	NA	TRBJ2-1	18	TRBD2
CASSLGSLAGHSEQFF	TGCGCCAGCAGCTTGGGTAGCCTAGCGGGTCACAGTGAGCAGTTCTTC	TRBV5-1	NA	TRBJ2-1	16	TRBD2
CASSDPVGRGGLEQFF	TGTGCCAGCAGTGATCCCGTAGGGCGGGGAGGGCTCGAGCAGTTCTTC	TRBV25-1	NA	TRBJ2-1	16	TRBD2
CASSFSETQYF	TGCGCCAGCAGCTTTTCGGAGACCCAGTACTTC	TRBV5-1	NA	TRBJ2-5	11	NA
CASSPGTEYLSAFF	TGTGCCAGCAGCCCCGGGACAGAATACTTGAGTGCTTTCTTT	TRBV5-4	NA	TRBJ1-1	14	TRBD1
CASSLTGTDGEKLFF	TGTGCCAGCAGCCTAACCGGGACAGATGGTGAAAAACTGTTTTTT	TRBV7-3	NA	TRBJ1-4	15	TRBD1
CASSQEGQGPYTGELFF	TGTGCCAGCAGCCAAGAAGGACAGGGGCCTTACACCGGGGAGCTGTTTTTT	TRBV3-1/TRBV3-2	once	TRBJ2-2	17	TRBD1